The sequence of this T cell receptor (beta chain) was determined in a study of CXCR3-negative and CXCR3-positive naive CD8 T cells. Using triplicate sorts, 300,000 cells were collected each time from every CD8+ T cell subset. 5' RACE with UMI labels generated the TRB cDNA libraries. TCRdb re-called the 5' RACE reads and shows each CDR3 protein once, DNA omitted. The sample has 50,000 to 75,000 distinct CDR3 sequences. This TCR was recovered from a human donor in good health. Some clones in this sample may be carry-over from other donors' samples. Source material: naive CXCR3- CD8+ T cells from blood. Subset in this sample: CD45RO-CCR7+CD27+CD95- naive CD8+ T cells lacking CXCR3 (TNR3-).

CDR3: CSAIGDTGSYEQYF. The chain uses TRBV20-1 and TRBJ2-7; TCRdb gives TRBD1 as the D gene, but with no DNA this cannot be confirmed. The CDR3 length is 14 residues. Germline V gene lookup returns CDR1 DFQATT and CDR2 SNEGSKA (reference sequence).